This TCR beta chain was recorded in a study of T cell repertoires in cytomegalovirus infection. Study details: It was recently identified HLA-C-restricted and well-studied HLA-B-restricted CMV epitopes that the study used.

This clonotype was counted only a few times. The target antigen is unknown. MiXCR was run by TCRdb on the reads, yielding one entry per CDR3 protein. The table lists hundreds of thousands of distinct CDR3 sequences, about 27% of them singletons. Germline V gives CDR1 KGHSH, CDR2 LQKENI. The CDR3 has 15 amino acids. V lost 6 bases, J lost 10 bases, and 13 bases stayed unmatched. The V gene is TRBV18, the J gene TRBJ2-1, with 9 bases that match TRBD1. The sequenced sample was cultured PBMCs, obtained from culture after CMV antigen stimulation. The receptor was isolated from a human donor in good health (CMV status not recorded). Some clones in this sample may be carry-over from other donors' samples. The CDR3 region has the DNA TGTGCCAGCTCGCCCCGGGACAGGGTCTCTCGGGAGCAGTTCTTC. Its translation: CASSPRDRVSREQFF.